The rows below give T cell receptor beta chains drawn from one sample of a study of OX40 agonist ivuxolimab in advanced cancers. Data came from immunoSEQ multiplex PCR; TCRdb stores just in-frame clones and leaves some out. The repertoire has approximately 92,000 clones, about 96% of them found once; the top ten carry around 2%. Sequenced here: CD4+ or CD8+ T cells sorted from blood, sampled in a trial of the OX40 agonist ivuxolimab. These receptors were taken from an adult with an advanced solid tumor such as melanoma, head and neck, liver or kidney cancer. Each CDR3 is given with its conserved first and last residue.

TRBJ2-7 TRBV5-1 CASSLGEDEQYF
TRBJ2-1 TRBV5-5 CASSHGTGAEQFF
TRBJ1-4 TRBV30 CAWGSGQAEEKLFF
TRBJ2-1 TRBV7-6 CASSLDSPRYNEQFF
TRBJ2-1 TRBV29-1 CSVPGPSADNEQFF
TRBJ1-5 TRBV27 CASSFRGGPGSNQPQHF
TRBJ2-7 TRBV14 CASSIGGQVEQYF
TRBJ2-1 TRBV5-6 CASSLLAGNNEQFF
TRBJ2-1 TRBV7-9 CASSQLAGGPNEQFF
TRBJ2-1 TRBV19 CASSIGLGSYNEQFF
TRBJ1-2 TRBV28 CASRTIPQGAVDGYTF
TRBJ2-7 TRBV28 CASSPAKGSRSYEQYF
TRBJ1-2 TRBV7-9 CASSRWDTGNYGYTF
TRBJ2-7 TRBV14 CASSQDWDYEQYF
TRBJ1-2 TRBV7-3 CASSLIQTNYGYTF
TRBJ1-2 TRBV5-4 CASRAGTEAYGYTF
TRBJ2-1 TRBV25-1 CASSEPGGDEQFF
TRBJ2-5 TRBV7-8 CASSSLAGGLGRETQYF
TRBJ1-1 TRBV28 CASVAENTEAFF
TRBJ1-2 TRBV9 CASSVRTGEYGYTF
TRBJ2-7 TRBV9 CASSGAPVGYYEQYF
TRBJ2-7 TRBV28 CASSSGTPRWEQYF
TRBJ1-2 TRBV7-9 CASSPLTARDYGYTF
TRBJ2-3 TRBV15 CATSGRDLDTQYF
TRBJ2-2 TRBV19 CASRTGTRYTGELFF
TRBJ2-3 TRBV9 CASTGQGVLTDTQYF
TRBJ1-2 TRBV19 CASSIGTSHGYTF
TRBJ2-7 TRBV11-2 CASSPGTGQGYEQYF
TRBJ2-7 TRBV28 CASRDDTSYEQYF
TRBJ1-2 TRBV7-6 CASSLGGDYGYTF
TRBJ1-5 TRBV28 CASSPTGEIDQPQHF
TRBJ1-1 TRBV9 CASSHRDGDTEAFF
TRBJ1-5 TRBV27 CASSSNTGGYSNQPQHF
TRBJ2-5 TRBV7-9 CASSLPNNEAQYF
TRBJ2-7 TRBV27 CASSPGTVYEQYF
TRBJ2-1 TRBV19 CASSIDPALASDEQFF
TRBJ2-1 TRBV5-4 CASSFLGTGHNEQFF
TRBJ2-1 TRBV11-2 CASSPQSGGEYNEQFF
TRBJ1-1 TRBV6-5 CASSVGPGGTEAFF
TRBJ2-7 TRBV30 CAWSGWQFSYEQYF
TRBJ2-1 TRBV11-2 CASSIDRDSYNEQFF
TRBJ2-2 TRBV15 CATSRGTGGGTGELFF
TRBJ2-1 TRBV6-1 CASSQGNGNEQFF
TRBJ1-5 TRBV19 CASKGNQPQHF